This record covers a single T cell receptor beta chain. Its antigen is not identified. Repertoires were generated with immunoSEQ multiplex PCR, while TCRdb's copy carries only in-frame clones and drops some. The sample records about 10,000 clones, about four fifths being singletons. The sample is drawn from a study of T cells after posttransplantation cyclophosphamide. Notes on the study in general: Later blood repertoires were often dominated by clones from the donor CD8+ memory compartment. Blood and skin or GI T cell repertoires showed limited TRB overlap. Recipient CMV seropositivity and CMV reactivation strongly tracked TRB clonality.

The CDR3 consists of 14 residues. V trimming: 5 bases; J trimming: 5 bases; junction bases outside the gene matches: 7. Germline CDR1 SGHTA, CDR2 FQGNSA. Cyclophosphamide on days +3 and +4 followed busulfan-fludarabine conditioning and a marrow graft. The TCR originated in a female patient in her thirties or forties who received an allogeneic stem cell transplant from a related donor, was CMV-positive, and had no GVHD. The graft donor may have contributed some T cells. The starting material was PBMCs, obtained 1903 days after a stem cell transplant with posttransplant cyclophosphamide. V and J are TRBV7-2 and TRBJ2-7; 9 nucleotides agree with TRBD2. The CDR3 sequence is CASSRGVAGDEQYF. The CDR3 DNA sequence: TGTGCCAGCAGCCGGGGAGTAGCGGGGGACGAGCAGTACTTC.